The source of this T cell receptor beta chain is a study of T cells in Graves' hyperthyroidism and ophthalmopathy. For the study at large: Peripheral blood sampling occurred at initial diagnosis, before any treatment. Study-wide results and caveats: Stable hyperthyroidism and ophthalmopathy were separated using 13 V-J signatures.

This clonotype was recorded a few times. Its target is not known. Amplified TCR beta CDR3 regions came from RNA transcripts. First-round RT-PCR with HTBI primers amplified the TCR CDR3 region. TCRdb ran MiXCR on the multiplex PCR reads and lists one entry per CDR3 protein. Of under 450,000 distinct CDR3 sequences detected, approximately 15% appear once; the ten largest clones hold around an eighth. This CDR3 region has 15 residues. Germline V lookup: CDR1 SGDLS, CDR2 YYNGEE. Trimming removed 4 bases from V and 6 bases from J, with 20 bases in between. When ophthalmopathy did not progress within 18 months, Graves' hyperthyroidism was considered stable. Thyroid ultrasound, orbital computed tomography, clinical symptoms, and serum thyroxine and TRAb underpinned diagnoses.

The chain has TRBV9 and TRBJ2-7, with D perhaps matching TRBD1 or TRBD2 (6 bases each). This TCR derives from a woman aged 18-29 years with Graves' hyperthyroidism. What was sequenced was blood. CDR3 DNA sequence: TGTGCCAGCAGCAAGGGGGGTGGGGCCTCAACCGAGCAGTACTTC. Protein: CASSKGGGASTEQYF.